This passage covers 9 T cell receptor beta chains from one sample sequenced in a study of T cell responses to AZD1222 COVID-19 vaccine (dated by TCRdb to about 2021). Receptor amplification or capture employed the immunoSEQ multiplex PCR assay. TCRdb re-hosts the immuneACCESS table, in-frame sequences only. Its copies lack some clones; in the studies checked, an unresolved V gene accounts for under half of them, and the cause for the rest is not known. The table for this sample lists about 140,000 clones; over 85% of them were counted only once. In total, the top ten clones hold roughly 2% of the sample. Sample time point, as interpreted from the label and publication: baseline before first vaccination. The material was peripheral blood, obtained on day 0 of AZD1222 vaccination. These receptors all stem from an adult in good health.

The chain carries TRBV5-5 and TRBJ1-4, with D uncertain. The CDR3 extends over 16 amino acids. Looked up from germline, CDR1 is SGHKS and CDR2 is YYEKEE (reference sequence). Trimming removed 2 bases at V and 7 bases at J, with 18 bases between. CDR3 loop: CASSLSPGPRGEKLFF. The CDR3 nucleotides are TGTGCCAGCAGCTTATCTCCGGGCCCCCGGGGTGAAAAACTGTTTTTT.

The chain joins TRBV27 to TRBJ1-1, with a possible D match to TRBD1 (6 bases). The CDR3 is 14 residues long. Germline CDR1 MNHEY, CDR2 SMNVEV (reference sequence). Trimming took 2 bases from V and 4 from J, leaving 11 bases between them. The CDR3 DNA reads TGTGCCAGCAGTTTAGGGCAGGGGAGCACTGAAGCTTTCTTT. This sequence encodes CASSLGQGSTEAFF.

V gene TRBV12-3 or TRBV12-4 combines with J gene TRBJ2-3; possibly TRBD2 for D (6 bases). The length of the CDR3 is 12 residues. With 3 bases removed from V and 5 bases from J, the gap between germline ends came to 6 bases. The CDR3 bases are TGTGCCAGCAGTTTCGGGGGAGATACGCAGTATTTT. Amino acids: CASSFGGDTQYF.

The chain has TRBV7-3 and TRBJ1-1; 7 bases align to TRBD1. CDR3 length: 13 amino acids. Unmatched junction bases numbered 5, after V lost 5 bases and J lost 5 bases. Per the germline V gene, CDR1 is SGHTA and CDR2 is FQGTGA. The CDR3 DNA reads as TGTGCCAGCAGCGTGACAGGGTGGACTGAAGCTTTCTTT. It yields the protein CASSVTGWTEAFF.

V gene TRBV3-1 (or the pseudogene TRBV3-2) combines with J gene TRBJ1-6; 11 nucleotides align to TRBD1. The CDR3 is 15 residues long. Germline V CDR1 and CDR2: LGHDT, YNNKEL (reference sequence). The V segment lost 6 bases and the J segment 7 bases; nucleotides outside the gene matches: 5. Here the CDR3 DNA reads TGTGCCAGCAGACCTCGGGACAGGGGGAATTCACCCCTCCACTTT. Its translation: CASRPRDRGNSPLHF.

This chain connects TRBV6-6 to TRBJ2-1; no firm D call. From germline, CDR1 is MNHNY and CDR2 SVGAGI (reference sequence). The CDR3 has 12 residues. Trimming took off 2 bases at V and 8 bases at J, with 7 bases between the two ends. For the CDR3, the DNA is TGTGCCAGCAGTTACGCCACATATGAGCAGTTCTTC. Protein product: CASSYATYEQFF.

The CDR3 loop reads CALAFRNNQPQHF. In DNA, the CDR3 is TGTGCCCTAGCTTTCAGAAACAATCAGCCCCAGCATTTT. The gene calls are TRBV30 and TRBJ1-5; D not certain. CDR3 length equals 13 residues. The germline V gene has CDR1 GTSNPN and CDR2 SVGIG (reference sequence). Trimming took 8 bases from V and 3 from J, leaving 14 bases between them.

V usage is TRBV21-1 and J usage is TRBJ1-1; the table's D gene call, TRBD1, was not cross checked with the DNA. TRBV21-1 represents a pseudogene. CDR3 length equals 11 residues. The CDR3 region has the DNA TGTGCCAGCAGCGAGGACAGAAAAGCTTTCTTT. The encoded protein is CASSEDRKAFF.

The chain combines TRBV3-1 (or the pseudogene TRBV3-2) with TRBJ1-1, with 10 bases identical to TRBD1. The CDR3 length is 14 residues. Germline loops: CDR1 LGHDT, CDR2 YNNKEL (reference sequence). Trimming at V came to 10 bases and at J to 7 bases, leaving 12 bases not matched to a gene. CDR3 coding DNA: TGTGCCACCGGATCGACAGGGGGCGTAGGTGAAGCTTTCTTT. It specifies CATGSTGGVGEAFF.